This is a list of T cell receptor beta chains from one sample in a study of cytomegalovirus exposure and HLA in healthy donors. The repertoire was sequenced with immunoSEQ multiplex PCR; TCRdb's copy has only in-frame clones and lacks some. This table holds roughly 130,000 clones, 75% to 85% found once. Sequencing was carried out using PBMCs. These receptors were obtained from a man aged 50 or older in good health and CMV-seronegative. Both conserved end residues are part of each CDR3. The D gene is left open where the match is weak. Only part of the rows carry a size: once, few, many, or a class if the clone is expanded.

>TRBJ2-1|TRBD2|TRBV4-1|-
CASSQVSGGPTNEQFF
TGCGCCAGCAGCCAAGTTAGCGGGGGTCCCACCAATGAGCAGTTCTTC
>TRBJ2-1|-|TRBV7-6|-
CASSYRGRKLNEQFF
TGTGCCAGCAGCTATAGAGGGCGGAAGCTCAATGAGCAGTTCTTC
>TRBJ2-3|-|TRBV7-3|-
CASSLTLGGGAHPVSTDTQYF
TGTGCCAGCAGCTTAACTCTCGGTGGGGGGGCCCACCCGGTTAGCACAGATACGCAGTATTTT
>TRBJ1-5|-|TRBV4-3|once
CASSQVLLNQPQHF
TGCGCCAGCAGCCAAGTATTGTTGAATCAGCCCCAGCATTTT
>TRBJ1-2|TRBD1|TRBV10-3|-
CAISDADRINPNYGYTF
TGTGCCATCAGTGATGCGGACAGGATTAACCCTAACTATGGCTACACCTTC
>TRBJ2-2|-|TRBV19|-
CASSQSQGLTGELFF
TGTGCCAGTAGCCAATCCCAGGGACTCACCGGGGAGCTGTTTTTT
>TRBJ1-2|-|TRBV6-1|-
CASSVGDTVGGYTF
TGTGCCAGCAGTGTAGGGGACACGGTCGGTGGCTACACCTTC
>TRBJ2-1|-|TRBV5-1|few
CASSLVGVSYNEQFF
TGCGCCAGCAGCTTGGTAGGGGTGTCCTACAATGAGCAGTTCTTC
>TRBJ2-1|-|TRBV19|-
CASSISDYNEQFF
TGTGCCAGTAGTATTTCAGATTACAATGAGCAGTTCTTC
>TRBJ1-1|-|TRBV19|-
CASSDRGRLGTEAFF
TGTGCCAGTAGTGACAGAGGCAGACTGGGGACTGAAGCTTTCTTT
>TRBJ1-4|-|TRBV15|few
CATSRRNEKLFF
TGTGCCACCAGCAGGAGAAACGAAAAACTGTTTTTT
>TRBJ2-5|TRBD1|TRBV9|-
CASSVGQGAGETQYF
TGTGCCAGCAGCGTCGGACAGGGGGCGGGAGAGACCCAGTACTTC
>TRBJ2-7|TRBD1|TRBV5-8|once
CASSWTGFGQYF
TGTGCCAGCAGCTGGACAGGGTTCGGGCAGTACTTC
>TRBJ1-1|-|TRBV10-3|-
CAINEPGAGEAFF
TGTGCCATCAACGAGCCAGGGGCCGGTGAAGCTTTCTTT
>TRBJ1-2|-|TRBV6-1|-
CASSHPRGGYYGYTF
TGTGCCAGCAGTCACCCCCGGGGGGGGTACTATGGCTACACCTTC
>TRBJ2-3|-|TRBV25-1|-
CAIGTSGPRGTDTQYF
TGTGCCATCGGGACGAGCGGGCCCCGGGGCACAGATACGCAGTATTTT
>TRBJ1-1|TRBD1|TRBV2|-
CASRRGQGATEAFF
TGTGCCAGCAGGAGGGGACAGGGGGCCACTGAAGCTTTCTTT
>TRBJ1-1|-|TRBV5-1|-
CASSLGYGLNTEAFF
TGCGCCAGCAGCTTGGGTTACGGGTTGAACACTGAAGCTTTCTTT
>TRBJ2-3|-|TRBV7-9|-
CASSLSGRDRDTQYF
TGTGCCAGCAGCTTAAGCGGGCGGGACCGGGATACGCAGTATTTT
>TRBJ1-1|-|TRBV6-5|-
CASNHRVEGTEAFF
TGTGCCAGCAACCACAGGGTAGAGGGCACTGAAGCTTTCTTT
>TRBJ2-2|-|TRBV2|-
CASSEGHTNTGELFF
TGTGCCAGCAGTGAAGGGCACACGAACACCGGGGAGCTGTTTTTT
>TRBJ1-1|-|TRBV2|-
CASSPARGTEAFF
TGTGCCAGCAGCCCAGCCCGAGGCACTGAAGCTTTCTTT
>TRBJ2-3|-|TRBV6-1|-
CALRGQIDTQYF
TGTGCCTTGCGGGGCCAGATAGATACGCAGTATTTT
>TRBJ2-5|TRBD2|TRBV6-5|-
CASRESGGQETQYF
TGTGCCAGCAGAGAAAGCGGGGGCCAAGAGACCCAGTACTTC
>TRBJ2-1|-|TRBV5-5|-
CASSLDRPNEQFF
TGTGCCAGCAGCTTGGACAGGCCTAATGAGCAGTTCTTC
>TRBJ1-5|-|TRBV30|-
CAWSVAGAHASRPQHF
TGTGCCTGGAGTGTAGCTGGGGCTCATGCCTCCAGGCCCCAGCATTTT
>TRBJ1-4|-|TRBV6-6|-
CASSSPEGGGEKLFF
TGTGCCAGCAGTTCCCCCGAGGGGGGGGGTGAAAAACTGTTTTTT
>TRBJ1-2|-|TRBV6-5|once
CASRRDVGGYTF
TGTGCCAGCAGACGCGACGTGGGCGGCTACACCTTC
>TRBJ1-6|TRBD1|TRBV6-1|few
CASSEETGPNSPLHF
TGTGCCAGCAGTGAGGAGACAGGGCCCAATTCACCCCTCCACTTT
>TRBJ1-3|-|TRBV4-3|-
CASSQEVRGAYGNTIYF
TGCGCCAGCAGCCAAGAGGTTCGGGGGGCGTATGGAAACACCATATATTTT
>TRBJ1-2|-|TRBV19|-
CASSKQGSAGYGYTF
TGTGCCAGTAGTAAGCAGGGGTCGGCGGGCTATGGCTACACCTTC
>TRBJ1-3|-|TRBV6-1|-
CASSDGTMGRNTIYF
TGTGCCAGCAGTGACGGGACAATGGGGAGAAACACCATATATTTT
>TRBJ2-1|TRBD2|TRBV10-3|-
CAISTEPAGGNNEQFF
TGTGCCATCAGTACCGAACCAGCGGGGGGAAACAATGAGCAGTTCTTC
>TRBJ1-5|-|TRBV7-9|once
CASSTRFAGIYSNQPQHF
TGTGCCAGCAGCACCAGGTTCGCAGGGATCTATAGCAATCAGCCCCAGCATTTT
>TRBJ1-1|-|TRBV7-6|-
CASSLDPTMEERAFF
TGTGCCAGCAGCTTAGACCCCACGATGGAGGAGCGGGCTTTCTTT
>TRBJ1-5|TRBD1|TRBV4-1|-
CAGSQVRTGDSNQPQHF
TGCGCCGGCAGCCAAGTCAGGACAGGGGATAGCAATCAGCCCCAGCATTTT
>TRBJ2-5|-|TRBV27|-
CASSPWGGRTETQYF
TGTGCCAGCAGTCCCTGGGGGGGGCGGACGGAGACCCAGTACTTC
>TRBJ2-7|-|TRBV7-2|-
CASSGWTQYEQYF
TGTGCCAGCAGCGGGTGGACACAATACGAGCAGTACTTC
>TRBJ1-1|-|TRBV7-3|few
CASSSLGGPEAFF
TGTGCCAGCAGCTCACTAGGAGGCCCTGAAGCTTTCTTT
>TRBJ1-4|-|TRBV5-4|-
CASSFMVIPNANNEKLFF
TGTGCCAGCAGCTTTATGGTGATCCCAAACGCTAATAATGAAAAACTGTTTTTT
>TRBJ1-2|-|TRBV4-1|-
CASSQTTGLDGYTF
TGCGCCAGCAGCCAAACCACAGGGTTGGATGGCTACACCTTC
>TRBJ2-3|-|TRBV7-9|-
CASSLESLSADTQYF
TGTGCCAGCAGCTTAGAGAGTCTTTCCGCAGATACGCAGTATTTT
>TRBJ2-2|TRBD2|TRBV7-9|-
CASSPTSGGHTGELFF
TGTGCCAGCAGCCCCACTAGCGGGGGACACACCGGGGAGCTGTTTTTT
>TRBJ1-5|-|TRBV19|-
CASTPREKQPQHF
TGTGCCAGTACCCCCAGGGAAAAACAGCCCCAGCATTTT
>TRBJ1-5|-|TRBV5-1|few
CASSFYRVISNQPQHF
TGCGCCAGCAGCTTCTACAGGGTTATTAGCAATCAGCCCCAGCATTTT
>TRBJ2-2|TRBD2|TRBV6-4|once
CASSPTSGGTGELFF
TGTGCCAGCAGCCCGACTAGCGGGGGAACCGGGGAGCTGTTTTTT